The subject of this entry is one T cell receptor beta chain. The antigen is undetermined. TCRdb's copy holds only in-frame clones and misses some; the assay was immunoSEQ multiplex PCR. The sample consists of approximately 15,000 clones, about 85% of them appearing once. The data originate from a study of T cell clonotyping in hematopoietic cell transplantation. Broader study findings: Pathologically expanded recipient clonotypes increased progressively from day 30 to day 180 as diversity fell.

This CDR3 has 17 residues. Germline CDR1 reads LNHNV; CDR2 reads YYDKDF (reference sequence). Trimming shortened V by 0 bases and J by 4 bases, and 16 bases separated the two germline ends. The sequences come from PBMCs, collected 100 days after allogeneic stem cell transplant. The clonotype comes from a male patient between 55 and 70 years old who had an allogeneic stem cell transplant from a related donor, so the T cells may come from the graft donor. Some clones in this sample may be carry-over from other donors' samples. The rearrangement uses TRBV15 and TRBJ2-1; perhaps TRBD2 as D (5 bases). CDR3 sequence reads: CATSRDLPLTGYNEQFF. DNA for the CDR3: TGTGCCACCAGCAGAGATCTCCCCTTAACGGGGTACAATGAGCAGTTCTTC.